A selection of T cell receptor beta chains follows, all from one sample in a study of blood T cell repertoires in COVID-19. Using immunoSEQ multiplex PCR, the repertoire was profiled, and TCRdb retains in-frame clones only, with some absent. The repertoire holds approximately 100,000 clones, with approximately 85% as singletons. The sample was peripheral blood. These receptors came from a human donor in a cohort sampled during active COVID-19. Both conserved end residues are part of each CDR3. A D gene is named only where the DNA matches it firmly. Part of the rows lack a size; the others show once, few, many or a class for expanded clones.

v_gene,abundance,j_gene,len,d_gene,CDR3nt,CDR3aa
TRBV21-1,.,TRBJ2-7,19,.,TGTGCCAGCAGCAAAGTAGGGGCTCCTAGCGGGGGGTACACCTACGAGCAGTACTTC,CASSKVGAPSGGYTYEQYF
TRBV28,.,TRBJ1-4,16,TRBD1,TGTGCCAGCAGTACAAAAGGGACAGGGGGCAGTGAAAAACTGTTTTTT,CASSTKGTGGSEKLFF
TRBV20-1,.,TRBJ2-7,11,.,TGCAGTGCTAGAGGGCCCTACGAGCAGTACTTC,CSARGPYEQYF
TRBV9,.,TRBJ2-1,17,TRBD2,TGTGCCAGCAGCGTAGACCCCGGGACTACCTCCTACAATGAGCAGTTCTTC,CASSVDPGTTSYNEQFF
TRBV29-1,.,TRBJ1-1,13,.,TGCAGCGTTGAGCCGGGAGTAAACACTGAAGCTTTCTTT,CSVEPGVNTEAFF
TRBV7-3,.,TRBJ2-2,15,TRBD2,TGTGCCAGCAGCGTTAGCGGGGGGAACACCGGGGAGCTGTTTTTT,CASSVSGGNTGELFF
TRBV5-8,.,TRBJ2-1,15,.,TGTGCCAGCACCCAACCGGAGGTCGGGGGTAATGAGCAGTTCTTC,CASTQPEVGGNEQFF
TRBV7-3,few,TRBJ2-1,15,TRBD1,TGTGCCAGCAGCTTACGGGACAGTAACTACAATGAGCAGTTCTTC,CASSLRDSNYNEQFF
TRBV28,.,TRBJ1-4,14,.,TGTGCCAGCAGCCGGGGGGGCGTTGGTGAAAAACTGTTTTTT,CASSRGGVGEKLFF
TRBV29-1,.,TRBJ2-7,11,.,TGCAGCGTTGAAGATACAGTCGAGCAGTACTTC,CSVEDTVEQYF
TRBV30,medium-sized,TRBJ2-2,15,.,TGTGCCTGGAGTGTACGTAAGAGTACCACCGGGGAGCTGTTTTTT,CAWSVRKSTTGELFF
TRBV27,.,TRBJ2-7,13,.,TGTGCCAGCAGTTTAAAGGGGTCCTACGAGCAGTACTTC,CASSLKGSYEQYF
TRBV9,.,TRBJ1-2,17,TRBD1,TGTGCCAGCAGCGGAAACACGGGACAGCCAACTAACTATGGCTACACCTTC,CASSGNTGQPTNYGYTF
TRBV14,few,TRBJ1-5,18,TRBD1,TGTGCCAGCAGCCGCGTTCGGACAGGCCCTCGTGTGGGTCAGCCCCAGCATTTT,CASSRVRTGPRVGQPQHF
TRBV9,.,TRBJ2-5,15,.,TGTGCCAGCAGCGTTTTGGGGGCACTAAGGGAGACCCAGTACTTC,CASSVLGALRETQYF
TRBV7-2,.,TRBJ2-2,16,.,TGTGCCAGCAGCTTAGCTCGTACATCGAACACCGGGGAGCTGTTTTTT,CASSLARTSNTGELFF
TRBV18,.,TRBJ2-3,16,TRBD2,TGTGCCAGCTCACAACAAAGAACCGGGACTAGACTGACGCAGTATTTT,CASSQQRTGTRLTQYF
TRBV3-1/TRBV3-2,.,TRBJ2-5,15,.,TGTGCCAGCAGCCAATTTGTAAACAACCAAGAGACCCAGTACTTC,CASSQFVNNQETQYF
TRBV24-1,.,TRBJ2-1,11,.,TGTGCCACGAGCCTCTACAATGAGCAGTTCTTC,CATSLYNEQFF
TRBV6-5,.,TRBJ1-2,13,.,TGTGCCAGCAGTTACCGAGTCGGTACCGGCTACACCTTC,CASSYRVGTGYTF
TRBV4-3,.,TRBJ2-7,13,.,TGCGCCAGCAGCCAAGGAGTAGAGTCAAGGCAGTACTTC,CASSQGVESRQYF
TRBV10-3,few,TRBJ2-7,11,.,TGTGCCATCATGGACAGTTACGAGCAGTACTTC,CAIMDSYEQYF
TRBV4-3,.,TRBJ2-5,14,TRBD1,TGCGCCAGCAGCCTGACAGGGGATAGGGAGACCCAGTACTTC,CASSLTGDRETQYF
TRBV5-5,.,TRBJ1-1,13,TRBD1,TGTGCCAGCAGCGTACAGGGGAGCACTGAAGCTTTCTTT,CASSVQGSTEAFF
TRBV6-5,.,TRBJ2-1,13,TRBD2,TGTGCCAGCAGTTACTCTGGGGAGGGCGAGCAGTTCTTC,CASSYSGEGEQFF
TRBV7-9,few,TRBJ1-2,14,.,TGTGCCAGCAGCTACCCGAACGGGGACTATGGCTACACCTTC,CASSYPNGDYGYTF
TRBV6-6,.,TRBJ1-5,14,TRBD1,TGTGCCAGCAGGCCGACAGGGTTGGTGAAGCCCCAGCATTTT,CASRPTGLVKPQHF
TRBV9,.,TRBJ1-1,15,.,TGTGCCAGCAGCAAAGAGGCCTCTCTGAACACTGAAGCTTTCTTT,CASSKEASLNTEAFF
TRBV24-1,.,TRBJ2-2,16,.,TGTGCCACCAGTGATCCTAGGACAGATGTATCCGGGGAGCTGTTTTTT,CATSDPRTDVSGELFF
TRBV7-2,.,TRBJ1-5,13,.,TGTGCCAGCGCCTCGGGACAATTTCAACCCCAGCATTTT,CASASGQFQPQHF
TRBV5-4,.,TRBJ2-5,14,.,TGTGCCAGCAGCCCCTCGGGTTCGTGGGAGACCCAGTACTTC,CASSPSGSWETQYF
TRBV19,.,TRBJ1-5,15,TRBD1,TGTGCCAGTAGTATTCATCGGGACAGGCATCAGCCCCAGCATTTT,CASSIHRDRHQPQHF
TRBV30,once,TRBJ2-5,14,TRBD2,TGTGCCTGGAGTTCCGGACTAGCGCAAGAGACCCAGTACTTC,CAWSSGLAQETQYF
TRBV3-1/TRBV3-2,.,TRBJ1-2,15,.,TGTGCCAGCAGCCAAGTGGCGGGAGGGGCCTATGGCTACACCTTC,CASSQVAGGAYGYTF
TRBV4-1,.,TRBJ2-1,18,.,TGCGCCAGCAGCCAAGGAGTAGGGGCGGCAAGTTCCTACAATGAGCAGTTCTTC,CASSQGVGAASSYNEQFF
TRBV5-1,.,TRBJ2-5,16,.,TGCGCCAGCAGCTTGGACCCATGGACAAGGAAGGAGACCCAGTACTTC,CASSLDPWTRKETQYF
TRBV6-6,.,TRBJ2-7,14,TRBD2,TGTGCCAGCAGTTACTCATCTAGCGGGGTCGAGCAGTACTTC,CASSYSSSGVEQYF
TRBV7-2,.,TRBJ1-6,17,.,TGTGCCAGCAGCACCAAAGGGGGAGGGCTTAATAATTCACCCCTCCACTTT,CASSTKGGGLNNSPLHF